The 23 T cell receptor beta chains presented below share a single source sample, sequenced in a study of blood T cell repertoires in COVID-19. Sequencing was performed with immunoSEQ multiplex PCR; in TCRdb, only in-frame clones are kept and a portion is missing. This sample yields about 130,000 clones, of which about nine tenths are seen a single time; about 9.4% belongs to the top ten. Specimen: peripheral blood. These receptors all come from a man in his fifties or sixties with acute or convalescent COVID-19.

V usage is TRBV6-1 and J usage is TRBJ2-3, with TRBD2 matching 9 bases. J lost 1 base, V lost 4 bases, and 9 bases had no gene match. In germline, CDR1 is MNHNS, CDR2 SASEGT. The CDR3 is made up of 17 amino acids. Here the CDR3 DNA reads TGTGCCAGCAGTGTCCTAGCGGGGTACGGGGGCACAGATACGCAGTATTTT. It translates to CASSVLAGYGGTDTQYF.

CDR3 residues: CASSLVSAAQETQYF. CDR3 nucleotide sequence: TGTGCCAGCAGTTTGGTCTCCGCGGCTCAAGAGACCCAGTACTTC. This sequence joins TRBV28 and TRBJ2-5; D gene ambiguous. CDR1 is MDHEN and CDR2 is SYDVKM in the germline V gene. This CDR3 is built from 15 residues. Deletions cut 3 bases from V and 2 bases from J, with 13 bases between. The full variable domain, with the rest looked up from reference TRBV28 and TRBJ2-5, is DVKVTQSSRYLVKRTGEKVFLECVQDMDHENMFWYRQDPGLGLRLIYFSYDVKMKEKGDIPEGYSVSREKKERFSLILESASTNQTSMYLCASSLVSAAQETQYFGPGTRLLVL.

CDR3 amino acids: CASSEGQGAVDEQFF. The CDR3 nucleotides read TGCGCCAGCAGTGAGGGGCAGGGGGCTGTTGATGAGCAGTTCTTC. The chain recombines TRBV10-1 with TRBJ2-1; 8 bases are a match to TRBD1. Germline assignment: CDR1 WNHNN and CDR2 SYGVQD (reference sequence). Trimming cost V 2 bases and J 8 bases; bases outside gene matches: 8. This CDR3 region has 15 residues.

The V gene is TRBV11-3, the J gene TRBJ1-1; TRBD1 might be the D (6 bases). The CDR3 has 12 amino acids. The germline gives CDR1 SGHNT, CDR2 YENEEA. The V and J ends lost 5 bases and 5 bases respectively, with 9 bases between them. The CDR3 DNA sequence: TGTGCCAGCAGCGCCAGGGGTACTGAAGCTTTCTTT. Translation: CASSARGTEAFF.

V and J are TRBV5-1 and TRBJ1-4; the D is unclear. There are 13 residues in the CDR3. CDR1 and CDR2 (germline): SGHRS, YFSETQ. With 7 bases removed from V and 0 bases from J, the gap between germline ends came to 7 bases. The CDR3, as DNA: TGCGCCAGCTCCAAGCCAACTAATGAAAAACTGTTTTTT. It encodes CASSKPTNEKLFF.

The chain uses TRBV5-1 and TRBJ1-4, with D possibly TRBD1 on 6 matching bases. There are 15 residues in the CDR3. The germline CDR1 and CDR2 sequences are SGHRS and YFSETQ. Trimming pared 1 base from V and 8 bases from J, leaving 15 bases between. The DNA for the CDR3 is TGCGCCAGCAGCTTGCAGGGGACACGGGCGGAAAAACTGTTTTTT. Translated, it gives CASSLQGTRAEKLFF.

The rearrangement links TRBV6-5 to TRBJ2-5; TRBD2 aligns across 8 bases. V was clipped by 1 base and J by 2 bases; unmatched bases: 3. CDR1 and CDR2 (germline): MNHEY, SVGAGI. The length of the CDR3 is 15 residues. In DNA, the CDR3 is TGTGCCAGCAGTTACTGGCGGGGGGTTCAAGAGACCCAGTACTTC. Translating gives CASSYWRGVQETQYF.

A word on this clone: Different DNA sequences within this sample yield the same CDR3. This chain connects TRBV19 to TRBJ1-5, with D tentatively TRBD1 (5 bases). The germline V and J ends were trimmed by 3 bases and 5 bases, with 14 bases remaining between them. The CDR3 is 15 residues long. The germline V gene has CDR1 LNHDA and CDR2 SQIVND (reference sequence). The CDR3, as DNA: TGTGCCAGTAGTATTCGGGTTTGGGGGGATCAGCCCCAGCATTTT. Translated: CASSIRVWGDQPQHF.

The CDR3 region is CASSWTASNYGYTF. In nucleotides, the CDR3 is TGCGCCAGCAGCTGGACAGCCTCTAACTATGGCTACACCTTC. The V call is TRBV5-1, the J call TRBJ1-2; possibly TRBD1 for D (6 bases). The V end was cut by 3 bases, the J end by 0 bases, with 9 bases between. Germline V CDR1 and CDR2: SGHRS, YFSETQ. The CDR3 has 14 residues.

V and J are TRBV9 and TRBJ2-3, with 7 bases fitting TRBD2. Germline V CDR1 and CDR2: SGDLS, YYNGEE. Losses at the gene ends were 7 bases for V and 5 bases for J; bases not matched to a gene: 13. The CDR3 sequence is 15 residues long. The CDR3 DNA follows: TGTGCCAGCTCGCCGCAGCGGGGAACTGTAGATACGCAGTATTTT. Encoded protein: CASSPQRGTVDTQYF.

V is TRBV9 and J is TRBJ1-4, with 10 positions matching TRBD1. The CDR3 runs to 14 residues. Trimming cost V 5 bases and J 7 bases; bases outside gene matches: 5. CDR1 and CDR2 from the germline V gene are SGDLS and YYNGEE. The CDR3 region is CASSRQGAAEKLFF. DNA of the CDR3: TGTGCCAGCAGTCGACAGGGGGCCGCTGAAAAACTGTTTTTT.

This chain connects TRBV13 to TRBJ2-7; 8 bases are a match to TRBD2. This CDR3 comprises 15 residues. Germline assignment: CDR1 PRHDT and CDR2 FYEKMQ (reference sequence). Germline trimming cut 2 bases from V and 1 base from J; bases unmatched to any gene: 4. CDR3 nucleotides: TGTGCCAGCAGCTTACGGGGGGGATCATCCTACGAGCAGTACTTC. Translating it yields CASSLRGGSSYEQYF.

The gene calls are TRBV7-9 and TRBJ2-2, with 10 bases aligning to TRBD2. The V and J ends lost 5 bases and 3 bases, in that order; junction bases with no gene match: 6. Looked up from germline, CDR1 is SEHNR and CDR2 is FQNEAQ (reference sequence). There are 16 residues in the CDR3. The CDR3 spells CASSPPGTSDTGELFF. CDR3 in DNA: TGTGCCAGCAGCCCCCCCGGGACTAGCGACACCGGGGAGCTGTTTTTT.

The chain uses TRBV6-5 and TRBJ2-5, with TRBD1 matching over 9 bases. CDR3 size: 16 residues. V gave up 1 base and J gave up 3 bases; unmatched junction bases: 6. Germline V gene lookup returns CDR1 MNHEY and CDR2 SVGAGI. The CDR3 spells CASSYFGGTGKETQYF. CDR3 DNA sequence: TGTGCCAGCAGTTACTTTGGGGGGACAGGGAAAGAGACCCAGTACTTC.

The chain combines TRBV30 with TRBJ1-6, with 10 nucleotides matching TRBD1. The germline V gene encodes CDR1 GTSNPN and CDR2 SVGIG (reference sequence). The CDR3 loop spans 14 amino acids. J was trimmed by 12 bases and V by 2 bases; bases with no gene match: 7. The CDR3 DNA sequence: TGTGCCTGGAGTCGAGGGGACAGGGGAGGACCCCTCCACTTT. This codes for CAWSRGDRGGPLHF.

The V and J genes are TRBV9 and TRBJ1-2; D unclear. The CDR3 sequence is 13 residues long. V lost 0 bases, J lost 3 bases, and 6 bases lay in between. The germline V gene has CDR1 SGDLS and CDR2 YYNGEE. This CDR3 is CASSVVQDYGYTF. The CDR3 nucleotides read TGTGCCAGCAGCGTAGTCCAGGACTATGGCTACACCTTC. The full variable domain, rest sourced from reference TRBV9 and TRBJ1-2, is DSGVTQTPKHLITATGQRVTLRCSPRSGDLSVYWYQQSLDQGLQFLIQYYNGEERAKGNILERFSAQQFPDLHSELNLSSLELGDSALYFCASSVVQDYGYTFGSGTRLTVV.

This chain uses TRBV28 with TRBJ1-1; D is possibly TRBD1 (6 bases). This CDR3 region has 11 residues. V lost 5 bases, J lost 10 bases, and 11 bases lay in between. Germline V gene data show CDR1 as MDHEN and CDR2 as SYDVKM. The DNA for the CDR3 is TGTGCCAGCAGTCTAGGGGGTGGAGCTTTCTTT. Protein sequence: CASSLGGGAFF.

The V gene is TRBV4-1, the J gene TRBJ2-2; TRBD2 is a possible D gene (6 bases). The length of the CDR3 is 16 residues. Per germline, CDR1 MGHRA and CDR2 YSYEKL. Trimming shortened V by 3 bases and J by 0 bases, and 11 bases separated the two germline ends. DNA for the CDR3: TGCGCCAGCAGCCAGGGGGGTAGCGCGAACACCGGGGAGCTGTTTTTT. This sequence encodes CASSQGGSANTGELFF.

The V and J genes are TRBV19 and TRBJ1-1; D possibly corresponds to TRBD1 (6 bases). Germline values: CDR1 LNHDA, CDR2 SQIVND (reference sequence). The CDR3 is 18 residues long. With 7 bases removed from V and 4 bases from J, the gap between germline ends came to 28 bases. CDR3 in amino acids: CASNHFRDTGKGSTEAFF. DNA for the CDR3: TGTGCCAGTAACCATTTCCGGGACACTGGAAAGGGAAGCACTGAAGCTTTCTTT.

This clone was seen a handful of times. This chain connects TRBV19 to TRBJ2-7; D might be TRBD1 (5 bases). The CDR3 consists of 14 residues. In germline, CDR1 is LNHDA, CDR2 SQIVND (reference sequence). Trimming left V 5 bases short and J 0 bases short, with 11 bases between. The CDR3 DNA reads TGTGCCAGTAGTCGCTACAGGACCTCCTACGAGCAGTACTTC. It specifies CASSRYRTSYEQYF. The variable domain in full, completed from reference TRBV19 and TRBJ2-7, reads DGGITQSPKYLFRKEGQNVTLSCEQNLNHDAMYWYRQDPGQGLRLIYYSQIVNDFQKGDIAEGYSVSREKKESFPLTVTSAQKNPTAFYLCASSRYRTSYEQYFGPGTRLTVT.

This clone showed up just once. The V and J genes are TRBV13 and TRBJ1-2; TRBD1 agrees at 8 bases. The V gene end was trimmed by 3 bases and the J gene end by 8 bases; junction bases not matched to a gene: 8. The V gene's germline CDR1 is PRHDT and CDR2 FYEKMQ (reference sequence). The CDR3 is made up of 14 amino acids. The CDR3 region is CASSFYRGSDGYTF. The CDR3 bases are TGTGCCAGCAGCTTCTACAGGGGGAGTGACGGCTACACCTTC.

The rearrangement uses TRBV6-5 and TRBJ1-5; D unclear. Germline values: CDR1 MNHEY, CDR2 SVGAGI. This CDR3 has 15 residues. The V end lost 0 bases, the J end lost 9 bases, and 15 bases lay between the germline ends. The CDR3 reads CASSYSGDPRRPQHF. The DNA of the CDR3 is TGTGCCAGCAGTTACTCAGGAGACCCCCGGCGGCCCCAGCATTTT.

This sequence joins TRBV3-1 (or the pseudogene TRBV3-2) and TRBJ1-5; D uncertain. V was pared by 5 bases and J by 5 bases, with 13 bases between. Germline values: CDR1 LGHDT, CDR2 YNNKEL (reference sequence). This CDR3 region has 14 residues. As DNA, the CDR3 is TGTGCCAGCAGCGCCTTAGGGAGCCATCAGCCCCAGCATTTT. It codes for CASSALGSHQPQHF.